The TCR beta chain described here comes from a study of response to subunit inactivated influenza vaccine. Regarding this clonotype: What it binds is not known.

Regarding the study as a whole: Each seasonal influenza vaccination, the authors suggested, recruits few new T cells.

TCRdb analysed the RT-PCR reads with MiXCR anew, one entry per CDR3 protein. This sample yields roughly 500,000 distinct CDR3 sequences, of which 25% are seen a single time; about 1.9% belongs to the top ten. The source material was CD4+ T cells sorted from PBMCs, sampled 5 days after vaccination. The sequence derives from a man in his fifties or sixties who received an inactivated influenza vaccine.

CDR3 amino acids: CASSLIPDRTDYEKLFF. The CDR3 region has the DNA TGTGCCAGCAGCCTAATACCTGACAGGACCGACTATGAAAAACTGTTTTTT. This chain links TRBV7-6 with TRBJ1-4, with D maybe TRBD1 (6 bases). The V end was cut by 5 bases, the J end by 6 bases, with 22 bases between. This CDR3 region has 17 residues. CDR1 SGHVS and CDR2 FNYEAQ come from the germline V gene.